The T cell receptor (beta chain) described here comes from a study of cytomegalovirus exposure and HLA in healthy donors. Germline trimming cut 4 bases from V and 2 bases from J; bases unmatched to any gene: 5. CDR3 size: 15 residues. In germline, CDR1 is WSHSY, CDR2 SAAADI. With 60 Vbeta and 13 Jbeta primers, the PCR was carried out. The data were produced by immunoSEQ multiplex PCR, yet TCRdb's version contains in-frame clones alone and is incomplete. The data show about 190,000 clones, with 74% seen just once and less than 4% held by the top ten. The source of this sequence is a woman aged 25 to 39 in good health and CMV-seropositive. The chain carries TRBV10-2 and TRBJ1-3, with TRBD1 matching over 7 bases. Sample: PBMCs. Here the CDR3 reads CASSGSGGAGNTIYF. For the CDR3, the DNA is TGCGCCAGCAGTGGTTCAGGGGGTGCTGGAAACACCATATATTTT.